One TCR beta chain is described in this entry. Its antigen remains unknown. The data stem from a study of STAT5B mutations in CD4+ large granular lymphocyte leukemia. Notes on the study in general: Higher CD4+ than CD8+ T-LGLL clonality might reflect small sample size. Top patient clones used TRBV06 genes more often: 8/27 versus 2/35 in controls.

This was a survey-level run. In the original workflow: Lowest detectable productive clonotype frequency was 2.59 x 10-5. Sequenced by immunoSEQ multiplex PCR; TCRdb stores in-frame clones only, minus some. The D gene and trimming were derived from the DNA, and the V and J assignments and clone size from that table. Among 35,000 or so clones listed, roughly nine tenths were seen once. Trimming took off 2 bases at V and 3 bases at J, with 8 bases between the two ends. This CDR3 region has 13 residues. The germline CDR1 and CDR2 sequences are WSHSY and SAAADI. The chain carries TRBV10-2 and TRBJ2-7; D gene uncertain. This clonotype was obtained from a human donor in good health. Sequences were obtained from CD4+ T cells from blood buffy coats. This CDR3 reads CASSELQSYEQYF. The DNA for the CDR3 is TGCGCCAGCAGTGAGCTACAGAGCTACGAGCAGTACTTC.